Listed here are 14 T cell receptor beta chains from one sample, sequenced in a study of T cell responses to AZD1222 COVID-19 vaccine. The assay was immunoSEQ multiplex PCR, and TCRdb's table has in-frame clones only and misses some. This table has around 20,000 clones, roughly 79% appearing once. This sample comprised peripheral blood, obtained 28 days after the second AZD1222 dose. The receptors come from an adult who received the AZD1222 COVID-19 vaccine.

V and J are TRBV24-1 and TRBJ1-4, with a tentative D call TRBD1 (5 bases). Per the germline V gene, CDR1 is KGHDR and CDR2 is SFDVKD. V lost 3 bases and J 7 bases, leaving 14 bases between the germline ends. There are 15 residues in the CDR3. The CDR3 sequence is CATSDLRVWGEKLFF. The CDR3 region has the DNA TGTGCCACCAGTGATCTCAGGGTTTGGGGTGAAAAACTGTTTTTT.

The chain uses TRBV6-6 and TRBJ1-1; 8 nucleotides agree with TRBD1. The germline CDR1 and CDR2 sequences are MNHNY and SVGAGI (reference sequence). Trimming removed 5 bases from V and 2 bases from J; junction bases left unmatched: 4. The CDR3 covers 14 residues. The CDR3 loop is CASSTRGRNTEAFF. The CDR3 nucleotides read TGTGCCAGCAGTACCAGGGGGCGAAACACTGAAGCTTTCTTT.

V usage is TRBV7-6 and J usage is TRBJ1-5; D unclear. There are 16 residues in the CDR3. Germline loops: CDR1 SGHVS, CDR2 FNYEAQ. V lost 2 bases and J 0 bases, leaving 11 bases between the germline ends. CDR3 loop: CASSLMAGDSNQPQHF. CDR3 in DNA: TGTGCCAGCAGCTTAATGGCGGGTGATAGCAATCAGCCCCAGCATTTT.

The chain combines TRBV18 with TRBJ1-1, with a possible D match to TRBD1 (6 bases). The CDR3 has 16 residues. CDR1 and CDR2 (germline): KGHSH, LQKENI. V shed 5 bases and J shed 1 base, with 17 bases lying between them. The CDR3: CASSGTGIRTNTEAFF. DNA of the CDR3: TGTGCCAGCTCAGGTACAGGGATACGAACGAACACTGAAGCTTTCTTT.

The chain couples TRBV2 to TRBJ2-7; 8 bases agree with TRBD2. J gave up 3 bases and V 2 bases, and 6 bases lay outside the gene matches. The CDR3 consists of 15 residues. Germline V gene lookup returns CDR1 SNHLY and CDR2 FYNNEI. CDR3 sequence (DNA): TGTGCCAGCAGTGAAAAAGCGGGGGACCTCTACGAGCAGTACTTC. It encodes CASSEKAGDLYEQYF.

The chain carries TRBV6-2 or TRBV6-3 and TRBJ2-7; maybe TRBD2 (6 bases). There are 14 residues in the CDR3. The germline V gene encodes CDR1 MNHEY and CDR2 SVGEGT. V was cut by 5 bases and J by 3 bases, with 14 bases left in between. CDR3 sequence (DNA): TGTGCCAGCAGTCGGAGGGGCCGCAACTACGAGCAGTACTTC. This encodes CASSRRGRNYEQYF.

This clone appeared a few times. Compared with germline, one end of the junction differs, possibly owing to a read error. The chain is built from TRBV10-3 and TRBJ2-1; 7 bases are shared with TRBD1. Looked up from germline, CDR1 is ENHRY and CDR2 is SYGVKD. This CDR3 spans 15 amino acids. The CDR3 coding sequence is TGTGCCACCAGTCAAAGGGACAGCTCCTACAATGAGCAGTTCTTC. Translation gives CATSQRDSSYNEQFF.

This CDR3 reads CASSPAGNSPLHF. The CDR3 bases are TGTGCCAGCAGTCCGGCGGGTAATTCACCCCTCCACTTT. The chain carries TRBV27 and TRBJ1-6; D is ambiguous. CDR3 size: 13 residues. Germline CDR1 reads MNHEY; CDR2 reads SMNVEV (reference sequence). V was clipped by 5 bases and J by 6 bases, with 8 bases between them.

V and J are TRBV6-2 or TRBV6-3 and TRBJ2-7, with 11 bases lining up with TRBD1. The CDR3 covers 15 residues. Trimming removed 0 bases from V and 5 bases from J; junction bases left unmatched: 3. The germline gives CDR1 MNHEY, CDR2 SVGEGT. CDR3 sequence (DNA): TGTGCCAGCAGTTACTCCGGGACAGGGGGGAACGAGCAGTACTTC. Residues: CASSYSGTGGNEQYF.

V is TRBV5-4 and J is TRBJ1-5; 7 bases are shared with TRBD1. The CDR3 is 17 amino acids. Germline CDR1 reads SGHNT; CDR2 reads YYREEE (reference sequence). V shed 0 bases and J 4 bases; nucleotides not matched to a gene: 10. This CDR3 is CASSLGAPGTANQPQHF. In DNA form, the CDR3 reads TGTGCCAGCAGCTTGGGGGCCCCCGGGACAGCTAATCAGCCCCAGCATTTT.

The rearrangement joins TRBV18 to TRBJ1-1; TRBD1 matches 8 bases. Germline CDR1 KGHSH, CDR2 LQKENI. The CDR3 has 14 residues. The J segment lost 7 bases and the V segment lost 2 bases, leaving 6 bases of the junction unmatched. The CDR3 coding sequence is TGTGCCAGCTCACCAGTACAGGGGGGCCGTGAAGCTTTCTTT. Protein: CASSPVQGGREAFF.

The chain recombines TRBV7-2 with TRBJ2-7, with D maybe TRBD1 (6 bases). CDR1 is SGHTA and CDR2 is FQGNSA in the germline V gene. The CDR3 loop spans 15 amino acids. V lost 5 bases to trimming and J lost 0 bases, with 14 bases between them. The chain's CDR3 is CASSDQDRDSYEQYF. CDR3 nucleotides: TGTGCCAGCAGCGACCAGGACAGAGACTCCTACGAGCAGTACTTC.

The rearrangement uses TRBV5-5 and TRBJ2-1; D is perhaps TRBD1 (6 bases). CDR1 and CDR2 from the germline V gene are SGHKS and YYEKEE (reference sequence). The germline V and J ends were trimmed by 5 bases and 1 base, with 16 bases remaining between them. The CDR3 consists of 16 residues. CDR3 protein: CASSQAGAGSYNEQFF. CDR3 nucleotide sequence: TGTGCCAGCAGTCAGGCAGGGGCGGGTTCCTACAATGAGCAGTTCTTC.

The chain joins TRBV5-1 to TRBJ2-3; 12 positions match TRBD2. V shed 2 bases and J 1 base; nucleotides not matched to a gene: 11. From germline, CDR1 is SGHRS and CDR2 YFSETQ. This CDR3 region has 19 residues. The CDR3 protein is CASSLTSGRNNMGTDTQYF. The CDR3 coding sequence is TGCGCCAGCAGCTTAACTAGCGGGAGGAATAATATGGGCACAGATACGCAGTATTTT.